The 29 T cell receptor beta chains given below trace back to one sample, sequenced in a study of blood T cell repertoires in COVID-19. The table came from immunoSEQ multiplex PCR; TCRdb's copy has only in-frame clones and leaves some out. The data hold 75,000 to 95,000 clones, with 85% to 90% observed a single time. Material for sequencing was peripheral blood. Source of these receptors: a human donor in a cohort sampled during active COVID-19.

Only a few counts were recorded for this clone. This chain links TRBV6-5 with TRBJ1-2; D gene ambiguous. Trimming cost V 0 bases and J 5 bases, with 13 bases left between them. Per the germline V gene, CDR1 is MNHEY and CDR2 is SVGAGI. CDR3 length: 15 residues. Written as DNA, the CDR3 is TGTGCCAGCAGTTACTCACAGAGCCCTGGGTATGGCTACACCTTC. It encodes CASSYSQSPGYGYTF.

This rearrangement joins TRBV7-9 to TRBJ1-2, with D perhaps TRBD1 (5 bases). Trimming cost V 1 base and J 14 bases, with 11 bases left between them. The CDR3 has 11 amino acids. The germline V gene has CDR1 SEHNR and CDR2 FQNEAQ (reference sequence). This CDR3 reads CASSLEGPVTF. CDR3 DNA sequence: TGTGCCAGCAGCTTAGAGGGGCCGGTGACCTTC.

This sequence joins TRBV2 and TRBJ1-5; D possibly corresponds to TRBD1 (5 bases). The V gene's germline CDR1 is SNHLY and CDR2 FYNNEI. This CDR3 has 14 amino acids. V was shortened by 4 bases and J by 6 bases, with 13 bases between the two germline ends. The CDR3 is CASSGVQGGQPQHF. The CDR3 nucleotides read TGTGCCAGCAGTGGTGTTCAGGGCGGTCAGCCCCAGCATTTT.

This clone was seen once. The gene calls are TRBV6-5 and TRBJ2-3; no firm D call. This CDR3 has 13 residues. V lost 0 bases and J 6 bases, leaving 7 bases between the germline ends. Germline lookup yields CDR1 MNHEY and CDR2 SVGAGI. The CDR3 spells CASSYSAGDTQYF. In nucleotides, the CDR3 is TGTGCCAGCAGTTACTCGGCCGGGGATACGCAGTATTTT.

The chain combines TRBV18 with TRBJ1-1; maybe TRBD1 (6 bases). The CDR3 is 14 residues long. V was shortened by 8 bases and J by 1 base, with 14 bases between the two germline ends. The germline V gene encodes CDR1 KGHSH and CDR2 LQKENI. The CDR3 protein is CASLPTGQNTEAFF. The CDR3 DNA reads TGTGCCAGCCTCCCGACAGGACAGAACACTGAAGCTTTCTTT.

The chain links TRBV7-2 to TRBJ1-1, with 10 bases that match TRBD1. Germline V CDR1 and CDR2: SGHTA, FQGNSA. V trimming: 5 bases; J trimming: 2 bases; junction bases outside the gene matches: 5. This CDR3 contains 15 residues. CDR3 loop: CASSTRTGGNTEAFF. Here the CDR3 DNA reads TGTGCCAGCAGCACGAGGACAGGGGGAAACACTGAAGCTTTCTTT.

This chain connects TRBV19 to TRBJ1-5; D may be TRBD1 (6 bases). The CDR3 runs to 15 residues. The ends were cut back, 6 bases at V and 0 bases at J, with 12 bases in the middle. From germline, CDR1 is LNHDA and CDR2 SQIVND (reference sequence). The CDR3 sequence is CASRGHLGSNQPQHF. DNA of the CDR3: TGTGCCAGTAGGGGACACCTTGGTAGCAATCAGCCCCAGCATTTT.

The chain recombines TRBV10-1 with TRBJ1-4, with D unresolved. V shed 3 bases and J shed 10 bases, with 9 bases lying between them. Germline CDR1 reads WNHNN; CDR2 reads SYGVQD (reference sequence). CDR3 size: 12 residues. Here the CDR3 DNA reads TGCGCCAGCAGTGAAACCCCGGGAAAACTGTTTTTT. It translates to CASSETPGKLFF.

The V and J genes are TRBV10-3 and TRBJ1-2; 7 bases are shared with TRBD1. J lost 1 base, V lost 4 bases, and 6 bases had no gene match. CDR3 length: 15 amino acids. CDR1 is ENHRY and CDR2 is SYGVKD in the germline V gene. CDR3 region: CAISGGTDHNYGYTF. In nucleotides, the CDR3 is TGTGCCATCAGTGGGGGGACAGACCATAACTATGGCTACACCTTC.

This chain connects TRBV28 to TRBJ1-2; tentative D call: TRBD1 (5 bases). Germline CDR1 reads MDHEN; CDR2 reads SYDVKM. CDR3 length: 16 residues. V was cut by 4 bases and J by 2 bases, with 17 bases left in between. CDR3 sequence reads: CASSSLGGVLNYGYTF. The CDR3 region has the DNA TGTGCCAGCAGTTCCCTCGGGGGGGTCCTAAACTATGGCTACACCTTC.

This clone was detected a few times. The chain recombines TRBV21-1 with TRBJ2-5; no DNA check was done on the table's D call, TRBD2. TRBV21-1 is classified as a pseudogene. The CDR3 contains 17 residues. This CDR3 reads CASYQEGASGSLETQYF. The CDR3 DNA follows: TGTGCCAGCTACCAGGAGGGGGCTAGCGGGAGTTTGGAGACCCAGTACTTC.

The CDR3 DNA reads TGTGCCAGCACGGGAGGGGGCCTAGCGAGGCCAGATACGCAGTATTTT. Its protein is CASTGGGLARPDTQYF. This chain joins TRBV2 and TRBJ2-3, with D maybe TRBD2 (8 bases). Per germline, CDR1 SNHLY and CDR2 FYNNEI. This CDR3 has 16 amino acids. V gave up 7 bases and J gave up 4 bases, with 21 bases separating them. The variable domain in full, completed from reference TRBV2 and TRBJ2-3, reads EPEVTQTPSHQVTQMGQEVILRCVPISNHLYFYWYRQILGQKVEFLVSFYNNEISEKSEIFDDQFSVERPDGSNFTLKIRSTKLEDSAMYFCASTGGGLARPDTQYFGPGTRLTVL.

The chain carries TRBV19 and TRBJ1-5; the match to TRBD1 covers 9 bases. Germline CDR1 is LNHDA and CDR2 is SQIVND (reference sequence). V gave up 9 bases and J gave up 3 bases; unmatched junction bases: 15. The CDR3 is made up of 17 amino acids. The CDR3 nucleotides read TGTGCCAGCACCGGGACAGGGATGATAATTGCCAATCAGCCCCAGCATTTT. Encoded protein: CASTGTGMIIANQPQHF. Together with reference TRBV19 and TRBJ1-5, the CDR3 gives the full variable domain: DGGITQSPKYLFRKEGQNVTLSCEQNLNHDAMYWYRQDPGQGLRLIYYSQIVNDFQKGDIAEGYSVSREKKESFPLTVTSAQKNPTAFYLCASTGTGMIIANQPQHFGDGTRLSIL.

Comment on this clone: Different DNA sequences within this sample yield the same CDR3. For the CDR3, the DNA is TGTGCCAGCAGTTACAGTACAGGGCCCTACGAGCAGTACTTC. Translated, it gives CASSYSTGPYEQYF. The rearrangement links TRBV6-2 or TRBV6-3 to TRBJ2-7, with D perhaps TRBD1 (6 bases). V lost 2 bases to trimming and J lost 2 bases, with 10 bases between them. Germline V gene sequence: CDR1 MNHEY, CDR2 SVGEGT. The CDR3 runs to 14 residues.

This clone has just one count. This rearrangement joins TRBV4-2 to TRBJ1-5; 8 bases agree with TRBD1. Germline V lookup: CDR1 LGHNA, CDR2 YNFKEQ. Unmatched junction bases numbered 6, after V lost 0 bases and J lost 11 bases. There are 14 residues in the CDR3. Written as DNA, the CDR3 is TGTGCCAGCAGCCAAGATACAGGGGGATGGGCCCAGCATTTT. Translating gives CASSQDTGGWAQHF.

The table lists this clone with a count of one. CDR3 amino acids: CATSDLTGDDEQFF. The CDR3 region has the DNA TGTGCCACCAGTGATCTGACAGGGGACGATGAGCAGTTCTTC. The chain has TRBV24-1 and TRBJ2-1; 8 bases fit TRBD1. Trimming took 3 bases from V and 8 from J; bases not matched to a gene: 5. The germline CDR1 and CDR2 sequences are KGHDR and SFDVKD. This CDR3 is built from 14 residues.

The V and J genes are TRBV6-5 and TRBJ1-5; a possible D gene is TRBD1 (5 bases). Germline V lookup: CDR1 MNHEY, CDR2 SVGAGI. V was shortened by 2 bases and J by 3 bases, with 8 bases between the two germline ends. The CDR3 runs to 14 residues. CDR3 sequence reads: CASSYRGTNQPQHF. The CDR3 nucleotides read TGTGCCAGCAGTTACAGGGGCACCAATCAGCCCCAGCATTTT.

The chain links TRBV10-2 to TRBJ1-1; 12 positions agree with TRBD1. J was trimmed by 0 bases and V by 6 bases; bases with no gene match: 5. Germline CDR1 reads WSHSY; CDR2 reads SAAADI. The length of the CDR3 is 16 residues. For the CDR3, the DNA is TGCGCCAGCAGGAGGGGACAGGGGGCAGTGAACACTGAAGCTTTCTTT. It translates to CASRRGQGAVNTEAFF.

The chain is built from TRBV9 and TRBJ2-3, with 14 nucleotides matching TRBD2. Trimming took 4 bases from V and 3 from J; bases not matched to a gene: 7. Per germline, CDR1 SGDLS and CDR2 YYNGEE. This CDR3 spans 17 amino acids. The CDR3 loop reads CASSLRLAGGPTDTQYF. CDR3 coding DNA: TGTGCCAGCAGCCTCCGACTAGCGGGGGGGCCTACAGATACGCAGTATTTT.

This clone has a handful of counts. The rearrangement uses TRBV7-6 and TRBJ2-1; D is unresolved. V lost 3 bases and J 1 base, leaving 4 bases between the germline ends. Germline V CDR1 and CDR2: SGHVS, FNYEAQ. This CDR3 has 13 residues. CDR3 sequence: CASSFQSYNEQFF. In DNA form, the CDR3 reads TGTGCCAGCAGCTTTCAGTCCTACAATGAGCAGTTCTTC. The full variable domain, completed using reference TRBV7-6 and TRBJ2-1, is GAGVSQSPRYKVTKRGQDVALRCDPISGHVSLYWYRQALGQGPEFLTYFNYEAQQDKSGLPNDRFSAERPEGSISTLTIQRTEQRDSAMYRCASSFQSYNEQFFGPGTRLTVL.

V usage is TRBV2 and J usage is TRBJ2-1, with D perhaps TRBD2 (5 bases). The CDR3 spans 12 residues. Trimming removed 6 bases from V and 3 bases from J, with 6 bases in between. Looked up from germline, CDR1 is SNHLY and CDR2 is FYNNEI. The CDR3 DNA sequence: TGTGCCAGCAGCGGGGACTACAATGAGCAGTTCTTC. Protein product: CASSGDYNEQFF.

In this sample, this clone turned up once. The V gene is TRBV4-2, the J gene TRBJ2-7, with 14 bases that match TRBD2. CDR3 size: 18 residues. Trimming removed 3 bases from V and 3 bases from J; junction bases left unmatched: 10. From germline, CDR1 is LGHNA and CDR2 YNFKEQ. The CDR3 protein is CASSQTPGLAGVRYEQYF. CDR3 nucleotide sequence: TGTGCCAGCAGCCAGACCCCGGGACTAGCGGGAGTTCGCTACGAGCAGTACTTC.

The chain recombines TRBV28 with TRBJ2-1; a possible D gene is TRBD1 (6 bases). Trimming pared 1 base from V and 8 bases from J, leaving 18 bases between. Germline V gene data show CDR1 as MDHEN and CDR2 as SYDVKM. The CDR3 is made up of 16 amino acids. The CDR3 coding sequence is TGTGCCAGCAGTTTATTAGGAGAAGCAGGGGAGTATGAGCAGTTCTTC. It yields the protein CASSLLGEAGEYEQFF.

The chain uses TRBV5-1 and TRBJ2-2; the D is unclear. CDR1 and CDR2 from the germline V gene are SGHRS and YFSETQ. Trimming cost V 0 bases and J 4 bases, with 10 bases left between them. This CDR3 is built from 15 residues. The CDR3 reads CASSLEGWATGELFF. The CDR3 DNA reads TGCGCCAGCAGCTTGGAAGGTTGGGCCACCGGGGAGCTGTTTTTT.

This clone was picked up one time. This chain connects TRBV7-5 to TRBJ2-3; the table calls TRBD2, which could not be checked here. TRBV7-5 is listed as a pseudogene. The CDR3 sequence is 19 residues long. The CDR3: CARSLILGLAGGGTDTQYF. The CDR3 DNA reads TGTGCCAGAAGCTTAATACTGGGACTAGCGGGAGGTGGCACAGATACGCAGTATTTT.

The chain is built from TRBV5-4 and TRBJ2-5; 13 nucleotides match TRBD2. Trimming at V came to 3 bases and at J to 3 bases, leaving 5 bases not matched to a gene. The CDR3 contains 16 residues. Germline CDR1 reads SGHNT; CDR2 reads YYREEE (reference sequence). The CDR3 DNA sequence: TGTGCCAGCAGCTCGGGACTAGCGGGGCGAAAAGAGACCCAGTACTTC. Translating gives CASSSGLAGRKETQYF.

The chain uses TRBV3-1 (or the pseudogene TRBV3-2) and TRBJ1-2, with 9 positions matching TRBD1. Germline assignment: CDR1 LGHDT and CDR2 YNNKEL (reference sequence). CDR3 length: 14 residues. J gave up 6 bases and V 2 bases, and 4 bases lay outside the gene matches. In DNA, the CDR3 is TGTGCCAGCAGCCAACTACAGGGGGCGGATGGCTACACCTTC. Residues: CASSQLQGADGYTF.

The genes are TRBV7-2 and TRBJ2-1, with TRBD2 identical over 8 bases. V shed 3 bases, J shed 10 bases, and the junction held 5 bases outside the gene matches. Germline-derived CDR1 and CDR2 are SGHTA and FQGNSA. CDR3 size: 13 residues. CDR3 sequence (DNA): TGTGCCAGCAGCTTTAGGACTAGCAGGGAGCAGTTCTTC. Protein product: CASSFRTSREQFF.

The V gene is TRBV29-1, the J gene TRBJ2-7, with TRBD1 matching over 10 bases. The V gene's germline CDR1 is SQVTM and CDR2 ANQGSEA. The CDR3 runs to 13 residues. The V and J ends lost 6 bases and 4 bases, in that order; junction bases with no gene match: 6. The CDR3: CSVSDRGGYEQYF. As DNA, the CDR3 is TGCAGCGTCTCGGACAGGGGGGGATACGAGCAGTACTTC.